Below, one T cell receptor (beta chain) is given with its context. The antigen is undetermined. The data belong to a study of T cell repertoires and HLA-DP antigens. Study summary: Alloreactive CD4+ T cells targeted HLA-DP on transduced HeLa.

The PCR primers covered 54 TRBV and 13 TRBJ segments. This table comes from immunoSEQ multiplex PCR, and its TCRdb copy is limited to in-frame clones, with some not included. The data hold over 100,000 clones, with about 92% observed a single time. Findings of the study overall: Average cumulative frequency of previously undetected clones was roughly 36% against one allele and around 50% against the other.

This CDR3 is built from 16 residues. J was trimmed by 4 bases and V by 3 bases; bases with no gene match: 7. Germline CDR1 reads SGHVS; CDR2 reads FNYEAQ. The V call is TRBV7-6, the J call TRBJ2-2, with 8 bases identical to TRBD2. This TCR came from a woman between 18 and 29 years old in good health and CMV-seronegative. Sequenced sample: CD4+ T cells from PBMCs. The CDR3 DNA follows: TGTGCCAGCAGCTTGTTCGCGGGAGGAAGCACCGGGGAGCTGTTTTTT. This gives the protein CASSLFAGGSTGELFF.